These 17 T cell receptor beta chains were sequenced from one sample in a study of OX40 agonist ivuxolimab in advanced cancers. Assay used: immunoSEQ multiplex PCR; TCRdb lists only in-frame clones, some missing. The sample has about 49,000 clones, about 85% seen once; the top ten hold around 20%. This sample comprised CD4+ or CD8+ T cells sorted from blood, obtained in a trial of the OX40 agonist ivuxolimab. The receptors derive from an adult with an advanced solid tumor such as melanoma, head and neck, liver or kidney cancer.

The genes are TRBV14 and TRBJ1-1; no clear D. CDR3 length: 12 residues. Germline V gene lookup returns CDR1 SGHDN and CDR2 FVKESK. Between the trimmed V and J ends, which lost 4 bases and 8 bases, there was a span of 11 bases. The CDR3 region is CASSRRFKEAFF. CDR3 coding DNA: TGTGCCAGCAGCCGGAGGTTTAAGGAAGCTTTCTTT. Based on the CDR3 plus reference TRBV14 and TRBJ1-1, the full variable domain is EAGVTQFPSHSVIEKGQTVTLRCDPISGHDNLYWYRRVMGKEIKFLLHFVKESKQDESGMPNNRFLAERTGGTYSTLKVQPAELEDSGVYFCASSRRFKEAFFGQGTRLTVV.

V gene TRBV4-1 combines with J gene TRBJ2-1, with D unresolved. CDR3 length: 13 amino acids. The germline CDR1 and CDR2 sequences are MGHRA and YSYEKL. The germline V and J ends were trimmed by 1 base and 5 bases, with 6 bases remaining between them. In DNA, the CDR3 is TGCGCCAGCAGCCAAGTACAGAACAATGAGCAGTTCTTC. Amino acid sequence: CASSQVQNNEQFF.

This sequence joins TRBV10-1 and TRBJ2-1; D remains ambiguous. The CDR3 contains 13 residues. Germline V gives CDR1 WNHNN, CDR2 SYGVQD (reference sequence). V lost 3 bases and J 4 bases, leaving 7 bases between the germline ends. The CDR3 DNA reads TGCGCCAGCAGTGAACGACCTTACAATGAGCAGTTCTTC. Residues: CASSERPYNEQFF.

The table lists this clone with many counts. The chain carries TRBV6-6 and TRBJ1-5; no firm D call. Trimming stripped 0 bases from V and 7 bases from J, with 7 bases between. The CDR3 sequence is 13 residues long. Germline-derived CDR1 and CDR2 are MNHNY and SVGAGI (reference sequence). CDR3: CASSYSGIQPQHF. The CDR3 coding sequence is TGTGCCAGCAGTTACTCAGGGATCCAGCCCCAGCATTTT.

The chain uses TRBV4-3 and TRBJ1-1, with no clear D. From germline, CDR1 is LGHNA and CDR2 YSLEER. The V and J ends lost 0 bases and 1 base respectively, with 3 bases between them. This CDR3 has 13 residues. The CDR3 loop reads CASSQERNTEAFF. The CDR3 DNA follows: TGCGCCAGCAGCCAAGAACGGAACACTGAAGCTTTCTTT.

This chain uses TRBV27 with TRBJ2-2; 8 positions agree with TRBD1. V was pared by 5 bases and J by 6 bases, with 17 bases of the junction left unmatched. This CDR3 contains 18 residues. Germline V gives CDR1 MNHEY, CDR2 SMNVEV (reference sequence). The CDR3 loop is CASSLNRRGRGLPGELFF. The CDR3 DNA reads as TGTGCCAGCAGTCTAAACCGCCGGGGCAGGGGGCTACCCGGGGAGCTGTTTTTT.

The CDR3, as DNA: TGTGCCAGCAGCTTAGCCCTTAAATGGGGTGAAGCTTTCTTT. It specifies CASSLALKWGEAFF. This rearrangement joins TRBV7-9 to TRBJ1-1; D not resolved. The CDR3 runs to 14 residues. Trimming pared 0 bases from V and 7 bases from J, leaving 12 bases between. Germline CDR1 SEHNR, CDR2 FQNEAQ (reference sequence). The whole variable domain, remainder taken from reference TRBV7-9 and TRBJ1-1, is DTGVSQNPRHKITKRGQNVTFRCDPISEHNRLYWYRQTLGQGPEFLTYFQNEAQLEKSRLLSDRFSAERPKGSFSTLEIQRTEQGDSAMYLCASSLALKWGEAFFGQGTRLTVV.

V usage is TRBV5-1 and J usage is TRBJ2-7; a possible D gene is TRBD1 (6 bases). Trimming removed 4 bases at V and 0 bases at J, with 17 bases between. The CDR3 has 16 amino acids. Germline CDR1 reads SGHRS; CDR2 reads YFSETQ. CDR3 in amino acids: CASSPVQGYISYEQYF. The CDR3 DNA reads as TGCGCCAGCAGCCCCGTACAGGGATACATCTCCTACGAGCAGTACTTC.

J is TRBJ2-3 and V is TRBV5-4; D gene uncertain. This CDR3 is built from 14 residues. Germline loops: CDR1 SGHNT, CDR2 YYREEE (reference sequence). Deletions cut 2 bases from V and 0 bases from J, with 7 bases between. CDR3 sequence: CASSFTASTDTQYF. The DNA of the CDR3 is TGTGCCAGCAGCTTCACAGCAAGCACAGATACGCAGTATTTT.

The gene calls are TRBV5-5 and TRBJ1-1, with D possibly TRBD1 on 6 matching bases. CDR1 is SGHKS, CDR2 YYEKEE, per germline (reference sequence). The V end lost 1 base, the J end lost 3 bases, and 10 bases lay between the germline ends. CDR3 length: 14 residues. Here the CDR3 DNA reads TGTGCCAGCAGCTTGACCGGGGGCGACACTGAAGCTTTCTTT. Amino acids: CASSLTGGDTEAFF.

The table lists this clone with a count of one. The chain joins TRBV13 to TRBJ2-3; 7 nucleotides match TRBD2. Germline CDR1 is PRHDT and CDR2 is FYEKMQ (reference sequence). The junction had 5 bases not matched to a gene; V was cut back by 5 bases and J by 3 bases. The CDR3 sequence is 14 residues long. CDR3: CASSITSVTDTQYF. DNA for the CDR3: TGTGCCAGCAGCATAACTAGCGTAACAGATACGCAGTATTTT.

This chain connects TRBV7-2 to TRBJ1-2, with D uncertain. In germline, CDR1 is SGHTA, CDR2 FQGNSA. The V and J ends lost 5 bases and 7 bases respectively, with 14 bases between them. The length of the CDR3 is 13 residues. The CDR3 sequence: CASSQGQALGYTF. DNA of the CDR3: TGTGCCAGCAGCCAAGGGCAGGCCCTTGGCTACACCTTC.

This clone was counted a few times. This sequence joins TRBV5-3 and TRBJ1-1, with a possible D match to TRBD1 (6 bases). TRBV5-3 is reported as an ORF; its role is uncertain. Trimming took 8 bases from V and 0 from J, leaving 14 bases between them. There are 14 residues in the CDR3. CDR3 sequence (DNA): TGTGCCAGCAGCCCGGGGGCCATGAACACTGAAGCTTTCTTT. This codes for CASSPGAMNTEAFF.

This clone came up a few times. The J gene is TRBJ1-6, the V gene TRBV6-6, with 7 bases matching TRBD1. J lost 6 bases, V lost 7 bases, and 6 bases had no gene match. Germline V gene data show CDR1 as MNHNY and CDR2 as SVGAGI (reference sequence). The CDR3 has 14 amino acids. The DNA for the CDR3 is TGTGCCAGCACCGTGAGGGACAGTAATTCACCCCTCCACTTT. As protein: CASTVRDSNSPLHF.

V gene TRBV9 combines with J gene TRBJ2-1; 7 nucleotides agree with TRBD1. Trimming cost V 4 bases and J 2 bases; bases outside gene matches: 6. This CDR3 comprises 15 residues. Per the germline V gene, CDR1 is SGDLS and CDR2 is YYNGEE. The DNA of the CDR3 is TGTGCCAGCAGCCTAGGGGGCGCGGCCTACAATGAGCAGTTCTTC. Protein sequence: CASSLGGAAYNEQFF.

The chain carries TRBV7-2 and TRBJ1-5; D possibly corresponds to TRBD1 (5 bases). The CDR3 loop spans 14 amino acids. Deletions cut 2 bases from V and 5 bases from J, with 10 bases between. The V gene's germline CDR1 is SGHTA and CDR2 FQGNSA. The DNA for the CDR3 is TGTGCCAGCAGCTTAAGAGAGGGGTATCAGCCCCAGCATTTT. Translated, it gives CASSLREGYQPQHF.

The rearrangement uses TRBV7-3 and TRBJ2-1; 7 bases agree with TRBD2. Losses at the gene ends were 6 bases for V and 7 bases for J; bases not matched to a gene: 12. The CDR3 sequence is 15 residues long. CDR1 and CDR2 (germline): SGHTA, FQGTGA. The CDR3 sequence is CASRRSGAPANEQFF. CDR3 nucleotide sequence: TGTGCCAGCAGACGCAGCGGGGCCCCCGCTAATGAGCAGTTCTTC. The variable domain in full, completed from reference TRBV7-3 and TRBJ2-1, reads GAGVSQTPSNKVTEKGKYVELRCDPISGHTALYWYRQSLGQGPEFLIYFQGTGAADDSGLPNDRFFAVRPEGSVSTLKIQRTERGDSAVYLCASRRSGAPANEQFFGPGTRLTVL.